This TCR beta chain was captured in a study of human T cells and chemical hapten exposure. Study-level findings and limits: High-frequency TCRs, those above 1 in 1000, stayed the same after DPC sensitization.

TCRdb re-analysed the RACE reads in MiXCR, keeping a single row per CDR3 protein. The repertoire holds approximately 60,000 distinct CDR3 sequences, with about 11% as singletons. This clonotype was picked up many times. What it binds is unknown. The time point was: pre-sensitization, week 0. As for treatment: therapeutic diphenylcyclopropenone sensitization with weekly scalp DPC. The CDR3 is 17 residues long. V lost 1 base and J lost 0, with 13 bases in between. The germline V gene has CDR1 LGHNA and CDR2 YNFKEQ. This sequence originates from a woman in her forties with alopecia areata. Some clones in this sample may be carry-over from other donors' samples. The rearrangement joins TRBV4-2 to TRBJ2-1, with D unresolved. Material: whole blood, obtained in connection with sensitization to the hapten diphenylcyclopropenone (DPC). In DNA form, the CDR3 reads TGTGCCAGCAGCCAAGTTTTGGCAGCGAGCTCCTACAATGAGCAGTTCTTC. This translates into CASSQVLAASSYNEQFF.